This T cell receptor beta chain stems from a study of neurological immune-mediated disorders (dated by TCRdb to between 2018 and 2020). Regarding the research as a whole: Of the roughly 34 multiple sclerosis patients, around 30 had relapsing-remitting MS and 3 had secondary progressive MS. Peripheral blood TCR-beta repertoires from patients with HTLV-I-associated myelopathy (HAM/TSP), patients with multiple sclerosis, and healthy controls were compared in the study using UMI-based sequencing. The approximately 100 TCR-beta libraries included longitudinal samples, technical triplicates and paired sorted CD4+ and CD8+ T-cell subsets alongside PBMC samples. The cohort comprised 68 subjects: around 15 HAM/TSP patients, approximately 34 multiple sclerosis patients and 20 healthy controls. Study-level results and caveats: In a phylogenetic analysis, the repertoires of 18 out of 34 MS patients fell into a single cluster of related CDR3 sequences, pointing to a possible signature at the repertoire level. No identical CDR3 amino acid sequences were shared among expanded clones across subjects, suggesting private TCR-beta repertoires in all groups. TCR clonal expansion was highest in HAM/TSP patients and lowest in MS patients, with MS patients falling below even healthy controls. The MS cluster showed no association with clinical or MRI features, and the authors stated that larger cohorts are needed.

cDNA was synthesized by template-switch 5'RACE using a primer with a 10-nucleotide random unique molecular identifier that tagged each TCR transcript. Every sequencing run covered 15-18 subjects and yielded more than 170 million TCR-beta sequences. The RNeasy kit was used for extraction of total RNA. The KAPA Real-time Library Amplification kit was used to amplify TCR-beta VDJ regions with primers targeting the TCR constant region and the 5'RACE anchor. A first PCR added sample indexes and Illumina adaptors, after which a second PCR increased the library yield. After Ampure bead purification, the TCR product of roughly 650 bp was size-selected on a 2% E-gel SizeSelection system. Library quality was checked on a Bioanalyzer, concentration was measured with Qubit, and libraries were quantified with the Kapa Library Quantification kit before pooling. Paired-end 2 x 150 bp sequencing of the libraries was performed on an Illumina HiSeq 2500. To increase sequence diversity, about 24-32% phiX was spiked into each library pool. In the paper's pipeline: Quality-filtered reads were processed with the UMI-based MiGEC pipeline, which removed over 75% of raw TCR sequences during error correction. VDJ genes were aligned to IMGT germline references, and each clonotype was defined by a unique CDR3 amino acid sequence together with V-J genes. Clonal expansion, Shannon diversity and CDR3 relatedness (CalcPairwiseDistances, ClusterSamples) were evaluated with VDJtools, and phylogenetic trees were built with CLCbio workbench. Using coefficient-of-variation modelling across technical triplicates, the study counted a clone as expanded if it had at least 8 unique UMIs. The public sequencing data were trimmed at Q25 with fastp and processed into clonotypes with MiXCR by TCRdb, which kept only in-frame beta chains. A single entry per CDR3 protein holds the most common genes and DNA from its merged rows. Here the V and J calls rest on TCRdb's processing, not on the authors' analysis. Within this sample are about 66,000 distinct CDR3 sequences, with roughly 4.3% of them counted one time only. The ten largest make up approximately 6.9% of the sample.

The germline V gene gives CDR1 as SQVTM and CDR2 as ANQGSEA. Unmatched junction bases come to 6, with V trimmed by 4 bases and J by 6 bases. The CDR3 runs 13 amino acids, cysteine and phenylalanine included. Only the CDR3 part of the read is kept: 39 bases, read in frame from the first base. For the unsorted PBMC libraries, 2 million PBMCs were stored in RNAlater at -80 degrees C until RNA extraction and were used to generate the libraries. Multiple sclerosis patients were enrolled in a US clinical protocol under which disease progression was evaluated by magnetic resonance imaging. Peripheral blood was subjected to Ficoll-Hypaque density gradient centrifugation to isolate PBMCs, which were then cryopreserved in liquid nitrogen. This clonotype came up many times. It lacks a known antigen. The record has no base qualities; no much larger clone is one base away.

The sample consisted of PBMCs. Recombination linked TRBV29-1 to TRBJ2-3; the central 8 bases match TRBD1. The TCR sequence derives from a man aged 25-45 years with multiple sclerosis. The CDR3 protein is CSVGQGASDTQYF. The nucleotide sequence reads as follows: TGCAGCGTTGGGCAGGGGGCCAGTGATACGCAGTATTTT.